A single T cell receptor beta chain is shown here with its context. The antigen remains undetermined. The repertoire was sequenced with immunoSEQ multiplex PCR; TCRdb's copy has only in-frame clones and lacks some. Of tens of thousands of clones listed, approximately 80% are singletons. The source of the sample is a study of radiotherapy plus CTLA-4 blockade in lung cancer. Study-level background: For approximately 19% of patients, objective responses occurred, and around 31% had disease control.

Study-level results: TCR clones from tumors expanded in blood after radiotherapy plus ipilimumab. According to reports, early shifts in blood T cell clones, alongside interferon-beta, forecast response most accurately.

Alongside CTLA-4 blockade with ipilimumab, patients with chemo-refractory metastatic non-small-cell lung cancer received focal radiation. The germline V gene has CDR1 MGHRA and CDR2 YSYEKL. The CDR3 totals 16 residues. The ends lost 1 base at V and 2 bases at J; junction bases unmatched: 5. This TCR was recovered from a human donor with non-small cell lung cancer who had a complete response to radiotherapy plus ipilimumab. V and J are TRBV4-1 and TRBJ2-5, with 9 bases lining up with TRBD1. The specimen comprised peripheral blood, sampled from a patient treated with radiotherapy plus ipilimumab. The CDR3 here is CASSQGPGQGQETQYF. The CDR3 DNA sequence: TGCGCCAGCAGCCAAGGCCCGGGACAGGGTCAAGAGACCCAGTACTTC.